One and the same sample provided the 21 T cell receptor beta chains below, sequenced in a study of PD-L1 blockade in urothelial cancer. The method was immunoSEQ multiplex PCR; TCRdb's version includes in-frame clones alone and lacks a portion of them. The sample includes roughly 120,000 clones, around 89% seen only once; the top ten take 1.5% to 2%. Sample time point: peripheral blood 6 weeks after treatment start. This specimen consisted of PBMCs, obtained around atezolizumab (anti-PD-L1) treatment. The receptors were gathered from a man aged 60 to 75 with urothelial cancer.

The genes are TRBV19 and TRBJ2-2; 9 nucleotides line up with TRBD1. CDR3 size: 15 residues. J lost 5 bases, V lost 9 bases, and 10 bases had no gene match. CDR1 LNHDA and CDR2 SQIVND come from the germline V gene (reference sequence). CDR3 residues: CASKTDRGWTGELFF. CDR3 DNA: TGTGCCAGCAAAACGGACAGGGGATGGACCGGGGAGCTGTTTTTT.

The chain employs TRBV5-4 and TRBJ2-3; 9 positions agree with TRBD2. Germline CDR1 and CDR2: SGHNT and YYREEE (reference sequence). This CDR3 has 19 amino acids. Trimming took 4 bases from V and 0 from J; bases not matched to a gene: 15. The CDR3 is CASSGEQRGVWTSTDTQYF. The CDR3 DNA reads TGTGCCAGCAGCGGGGAACAGCGGGGGGTATGGACTAGCACAGATACGCAGTATTTT.

V is TRBV6-6 and J is TRBJ2-7; 10 nucleotides line up with TRBD1. After removal of 8 bases from V and 4 bases from J, the junction contained 8 bases not matched to a gene. The germline V gene has CDR1 MNHNY and CDR2 SVGAGI (reference sequence). The CDR3 totals 14 residues. The CDR3 sequence is CASHLGGQGYEQYF. The CDR3 DNA sequence: TGTGCCAGCCACCTAGGGGGACAGGGGTACGAGCAGTACTTC.

The J gene is TRBJ2-7, the V gene TRBV13, with D maybe TRBD2 (7 bases). The CDR3 has 15 amino acids. Germline lookup yields CDR1 PRHDT and CDR2 FYEKMQ (reference sequence). Trimming cost V 8 bases and J 4 bases, with 21 bases left between them. CDR3 coding DNA: TGTGCCAGCTCCGAGGGGGGGGGAGGAGAATACGAGCAGTACTTC. Encoded protein: CASSEGGGGEYEQYF.

The chain carries TRBV2 and TRBJ1-5; possible D gene TRBD1, 5 bases. The V gene lost 5 bases and the J gene lost 1 base, with 15 bases spanning the gap. Per the germline V gene, CDR1 is SNHLY and CDR2 is FYNNEI. The CDR3 has 16 residues. The CDR3 DNA is TGTGCCAGCAGTTATGACAGCCCCGGGAGCAATCAGCCCCAGCATTTT. Amino acids: CASSYDSPGSNQPQHF.

J is TRBJ2-7 and V is TRBV7-2; D might be TRBD2 (5 bases). This CDR3 contains 14 residues. Germline V gives CDR1 SGHTA, CDR2 FQGNSA. V lost 4 bases to trimming and J lost 3 bases, with 13 bases between them. The CDR3 sequence: CASSSRGRRYEQYF. The CDR3 DNA reads as TGTGCCAGCAGCTCCCGCGGGCGACGCTACGAGCAGTACTTC.

The chain links TRBV27 to TRBJ2-7, with 8 bases aligning to TRBD1. This CDR3 is 11 amino acids long. Germline CDR1 MNHEY, CDR2 SMNVEV (reference sequence). V lost 9 bases and J lost 9; bases outside the gene matches: 7. As DNA, the CDR3 is TGTGCCAGTTTCGGACAGGGCGGGCAGTACTTC. Its protein is CASFGQGGQYF.

This chain links TRBV9 with TRBJ2-3; 11 positions agree with TRBD2. This CDR3 region has 18 residues. V gave up 2 bases and J gave up 4 bases; unmatched junction bases: 12. Germline CDR1 reads SGDLS; CDR2 reads YYNGEE. The CDR3 nucleotides are TGTGCCAGCAGCGTCAGCACTAGCGGGGGTCCCAAGGCAGATACGCAGTATTTT. Translation gives CASSVSTSGGPKADTQYF.

The V and J genes are TRBV15 and TRBJ2-1; D is perhaps TRBD2 (6 bases). V lost 1 base to trimming and J lost 8 bases, with 21 bases between them. This CDR3 is 17 amino acids long. The germline V gene encodes CDR1 LNHNV and CDR2 YYDKDF (reference sequence). Written as DNA, the CDR3 is TGTGCCACCAGCAGAGTCAGGTGGGGAGGACGCGGGGATGAGCAGTTCTTC. This translates into CATSRVRWGGRGDEQFF. Complete variable domain (other parts from reference TRBV15 and TRBJ2-1): DAMVIQNPRYQVTQFGKPVTLSCSQTLNHNVMYWYQQKSSQAPKLLFHYYDKDFNNEADTPDNFQSRRPNTSFCFLDIRSPGLGDTAMYLCATSRVRWGGRGDEQFFGPGTRLTVL.

The chain recombines TRBV5-1 with TRBJ2-7, with 8 bases that match TRBD2. The length of the CDR3 is 14 residues. Germline V gene sequence: CDR1 SGHRS, CDR2 YFSETQ. V lost 4 bases and J lost 3; bases outside the gene matches: 6. The CDR3 region has the DNA TGCGCCAGCAGCCTGCGGGGGGAGGGCTACGAGCAGTACTTC. This gives the protein CASSLRGEGYEQYF.

The J gene is TRBJ2-7, the V gene TRBV4-3; TRBD1 might be the D (5 bases). The CDR3 consists of 15 residues. V dropped 0 bases and J dropped 2 bases, with 11 bases sitting between them. Germline V gene sequence: CDR1 LGHNA, CDR2 YSLEER. The CDR3 DNA is TGCGCCAGCAGCCAAGATATGACAGCAACCTACGAGCAGTACTTC. The encoded protein is CASSQDMTATYEQYF.

This clone was observed a few times. The chain employs TRBV7-3 and TRBJ2-4, with TRBD1 as a possible D gene (5 bases). CDR3 size: 16 residues. Germline V gene data show CDR1 as SGHTA and CDR2 as FQGTGA. Deletions cut 0 bases from V and 5 bases from J, with 14 bases between. Here the CDR3 reads CASSLTGAPLQNIQYF. DNA for the CDR3: TGTGCCAGCAGCTTAACAGGGGCGCCGCTACAAAACATTCAGTACTTC.

The chain recombines TRBV4-2 with TRBJ2-7; no definite D call. The ends were cut back, 2 bases at V and 2 bases at J, with 19 bases in the middle. There are 17 residues in the CDR3. CDR1 and CDR2 (germline): LGHNA, YNFKEQ. This chain's CDR3 is CASSQTPNPRQAYEQYF. DNA for the CDR3: TGTGCCAGCAGCCAAACCCCCAATCCCCGACAAGCCTACGAGCAGTACTTC.

This chain connects TRBV5-6 to TRBJ1-1, with 8 bases fitting TRBD1. CDR1 is SGHDT and CDR2 is YYEEEE in the germline V gene. The CDR3 runs 16 residues. With V trimmed by 3 bases and J by 1 base, 8 bases remained unmatched. DNA of the CDR3: TGTGCCAGCAGCTCTGGACAGGGACGGTCGAACACTGAAGCTTTCTTT. Its protein is CASSSGQGRSNTEAFF.

This chain links TRBV9 with TRBJ2-1; 11 nucleotides match TRBD2. Per germline, CDR1 SGDLS and CDR2 YYNGEE. The CDR3 is made up of 17 amino acids. V was pared by 0 bases and J by 3 bases, with 5 bases of the junction left unmatched. CDR3: CASSVEGLAVVYNEQFF. DNA for the CDR3: TGTGCCAGCAGCGTAGAGGGACTAGCGGTGGTCTACAATGAGCAGTTCTTC.

The V and J genes are TRBV19 and TRBJ2-4; 7 bases map to TRBD2. Per germline, CDR1 LNHDA and CDR2 SQIVND (reference sequence). There are 13 residues in the CDR3. J was trimmed by 6 bases and V by 7 bases; bases with no gene match: 6. In nucleotides, the CDR3 is TGTGCCAGTAAGCAGACGGGGGGAAACATTCAGTACTTC. Protein sequence: CASKQTGGNIQYF.

V gene TRBV2 combines with J gene TRBJ1-5, with D unclear. CDR1 and CDR2 (germline): SNHLY, FYNNEI. The CDR3 loop spans 15 amino acids. The V gene lost 6 bases and the J gene lost 4 bases, with 16 bases spanning the gap. The CDR3 DNA reads as TGTGCCAGCAGCCTTCAGTCAATTAAAAATCAGCCCCAGCATTTT. Translating it yields CASSLQSIKNQPQHF.

J is TRBJ2-7 and V is TRBV2, with TRBD2 matching 13 bases. The germline V gene has CDR1 SNHLY and CDR2 FYNNEI. The CDR3 length is 17 residues. Trimming removed 5 bases from V and 0 bases from J; junction bases left unmatched: 7. CDR3 DNA: TGTGCCAGCAGTAAGACTAGCGGGGGGTCCAGCTCCTACGAGCAGTACTTC. This sequence encodes CASSKTSGGSSSYEQYF.

This sequence joins TRBV28 and TRBJ2-5; D is uncertain. The V end was cut by 7 bases, the J end by 2 bases, with 8 bases between. Germline loops: CDR1 MDHEN, CDR2 SYDVKM. The CDR3 has 12 residues. CDR3 bases: TGTGCCAGCACGACTGAGCAAGAGACCCAGTACTTC. Translated: CASTTEQETQYF.

The rearrangement links TRBV7-2 to TRBJ1-1, with 8 bases fitting TRBD1. The germline V gene encodes CDR1 SGHTA and CDR2 FQGNSA. J gave up 1 base and V 0 bases, and 4 bases lay outside the gene matches. The CDR3 totals 16 residues. CDR3 residues: CASSLAGQGGNTEAFF. The CDR3 bases are TGTGCCAGCAGCTTAGCAGGACAGGGAGGGAACACTGAAGCTTTCTTT.

The chain joins TRBV7-2 to TRBJ1-4; no definite D call. Germline lookup yields CDR1 SGHTA and CDR2 FQGNSA. This CDR3 comprises 15 residues. V shed 5 bases and J shed 8 bases, with 18 bases lying between them. In nucleotides, the CDR3 is TGTGCCAGCAGCCCCCCGGTGTCCGATCGGGAAAAACTGTTTTTT. It encodes CASSPPVSDREKLFF. Together with reference TRBV7-2 and TRBJ1-4, the CDR3 gives the full variable domain: GAGVSQSPSNKVTEKGKDVELRCDPISGHTALYWYRQSLGQGLEFLIYFQGNSAPDKSGLPSDRFSAERTGGSVSTLTIQRTQQEDSAVYLCASSPPVSDREKLFFGSGTQLSVL.